This T cell receptor beta chain was retrieved from a study of regulatory T cells in long-lasting Graves disease. Study observations and caveats: Less diverse TCR repertoires were seen in persistent Graves' patients than in newly diagnosed ones. More public clonotypes were shared by persistent patients (under 3,000) than by new patients (more than 950). Among samples with persistent disease, TRBV28, TRBJ1-2 and TRBJ2-5 were favored.

Trimming cost V 1 base and J 5 bases, with 6 bases left between them. This CDR3 has 12 amino acids. Germline V CDR1 and CDR2: GTSNPN, SVGIG (reference sequence). This clonotype was seen many times. The antigen remains undetermined. Relying on iRepertoire HTBI primers and Arm-PCR of CDR3 regions, the team built TCR beta libraries. TCRdb reanalysed the multiplex PCR reads using MiXCR and keeps one entry per CDR3 protein. Here the sample spans approximately 480,000 distinct CDR3 sequences, around 15% being singletons. The time point: newly diagnosed GD, antithyroid drugs for less than 3 months. RNA extracted from PBMCs served as the sequencing template. These same records also appear under a second study, on T cells in Graves' hyperthyroidism and ophthalmopathy. That work adds: Primed by the HTBI set, a first-round RT-PCR was run on the TCR CDR3.

This clonotype was obtained from a man in his forties with Graves disease. V usage is TRBV30 and J usage is TRBJ2-1; no firm D call. The sequences come from peripheral blood mononuclear cells (PBMCs), collected at new diagnosis, from a patient treated with antithyroid drugs. The CDR3 loop is CAWSGVDNEQFF. The CDR3 DNA reads TGTGCCTGGAGTGGGGTCGACAATGAGCAGTTCTTC.